This is a list of T cell receptor beta chains from one sample in a study of OX40 agonist ivuxolimab in advanced cancers. This table comes from immunoSEQ multiplex PCR, and its TCRdb copy is limited to in-frame clones, with some not included. The table has roughly 64,000 clones, around 80% seen once. The sample here was CD4+ or CD8+ T cells sorted from blood, taken in a trial of the OX40 agonist ivuxolimab. The receptors were gathered from an adult with an advanced solid tumor such as melanoma, head and neck, liver or kidney cancer. Each CDR3 is given with its conserved first and last residue. Fields, in order: CDR3 protein, CDR3 DNA, D gene, clone size, J gene, V gene. A D gene is named only where the DNA matches it firmly. Part of the rows lack a size; the others show once, few, many or a class for expanded clones.

CASRRRGGSTGELFF	TGTGCCAGCCGACGTCGCGGGGGTAGCACCGGGGAGCTGTTTTTT	TRBD2	NA	TRBJ2-2	TRBV9
CASSASGTGLDTQYF	TGTGCCAGCAGCGCATCCGGGACAGGGCTAGATACGCAGTATTTT	TRBD1	NA	TRBJ2-3	TRBV9
CASSEDGKGSKNIQYF	TGTGCCAGCAGTGAAGATGGTAAAGGGTCCAAAAACATTCAGTACTTC	NA	NA	TRBJ2-4	TRBV2
CASSQFFRQENSNQPQHF	TGCGCCAGCAGCCAATTCTTTCGGCAGGAAAATAGCAATCAGCCCCAGCATTTT	NA	NA	TRBJ1-5	TRBV4-1
CASGRVSTRYEQYF	TGTGCCAGCGGCAGGGTGTCTACTAGGTACGAGCAGTACTTC	NA	NA	TRBJ2-7	TRBV7-2
CASSVGSLAGGAETQYF	TGTGCCAGCAGCGTAGGTTCATTAGCGGGAGGGGCGGAGACCCAGTACTTC	TRBD2	NA	TRBJ2-5	TRBV9
CASSTEGTSGGTDTQYF	TGTGCCAGCAGCACGGAAGGGACTAGCGGGGGCACAGATACGCAGTATTTT	TRBD2	NA	TRBJ2-3	TRBV5-4
CASSFWGGLADTQYF	TGCGCCAGCAGCTTTTGGGGGGGCCTTGCAGATACGCAGTATTTT	NA	few	TRBJ2-3	TRBV5-1
CASSLAQGASYEQYF	TGTGCCAGCAGCTTAGCGCAGGGGGCTTCCTACGAGCAGTACTTC	TRBD1	NA	TRBJ2-7	TRBV7-6
CAWSFGQVREKLFF	TGTGCCTGGAGTTTCGGACAGGTTAGAGAAAAACTGTTTTTT	TRBD1	NA	TRBJ1-4	TRBV30
CASRDRVGTEAFF	TGTGCCAGTAGGGACAGGGTTGGCACTGAAGCTTTCTTT	TRBD1	NA	TRBJ1-1	TRBV19
CASSEGVNEGGVPYNEQFF	TGTGCCAGCAGTGAAGGGGTAAATGAAGGCGGGGTCCCTTACAATGAGCAGTTCTTC	NA	NA	TRBJ2-1	TRBV6-1
CASSPGLAGELFF	TGTGCCAGCAGCCCGGGGCTGGCCGGGGAGCTGTTTTTT	NA	once	TRBJ2-2	TRBV6-5
CASSHALETQYF	TGTGCCAGCAGCCACGCCTTGGAGACCCAGTACTTC	NA	few	TRBJ2-5	TRBV25-1
CASSFDSYNEQFF	TGTGCCAGCAGTTTTGACTCCTACAATGAGCAGTTCTTC	NA	NA	TRBJ2-1	TRBV27
CASRPPYDPNRYGYTF	TGTGCCAGCAGGCCTCCCTACGACCCGAATCGCTATGGCTACACCTTC	NA	once	TRBJ1-2	TRBV5-6
CSAAKTSYEEDGYTF	TGCAGCGCCGCTAAGACTTCGTATGAGGAGGATGGCTACACCTTC	NA	many	TRBJ1-2	TRBV29-1
CASSLGMDNQPQHF	TGCGCCAGCAGCCTCGGAATGGACAATCAGCCCCAGCATTTT	NA	NA	TRBJ1-5	TRBV5-1
CASSFADRVNEQFF	TGTGCCAGCAGCTTTGCGGACAGGGTAAATGAGCAGTTCTTC	TRBD1	once	TRBJ2-1	TRBV7-3
CASSLLDRGVAFF	TGTGCCAGCAGCTTACTTGACAGGGGGGTTGCTTTCTTT	TRBD1	NA	TRBJ1-1	TRBV7-9
CASSLAGQNTEAFF	TGCGCCAGCAGCTTGGCCGGGCAGAACACTGAAGCTTTCTTT	NA	NA	TRBJ1-1	TRBV5-1
CASSPTMMHTEAFF	TGTGCCAGCAGCCCTACCATGATGCACACTGAAGCTTTCTTT	NA	NA	TRBJ1-1	TRBV7-8
CASSLRREEKLFF	TGTGCCAGCTCACTTCGGAGAGAGGAAAAACTGTTTTTT	NA	NA	TRBJ1-4	TRBV18
CASSDTSSSGNTIYF	TGTGCCAGCAGTGATACTAGCAGCTCTGGAAACACCATATATTTT	NA	NA	TRBJ1-3	TRBV25-1
CASSDGSSYEQYF	TGTGCCAGCTCAGACGGAAGCTCCTACGAGCAGTACTTC	NA	once	TRBJ2-7	TRBV18
CSVRQGNEWSPLHF	TGCAGCGTCAGACAGGGTAATGAGTGGTCACCCCTCCACTTT	TRBD1	few	TRBJ1-6	TRBV29-1
CASIGDTATNEKLFF	TGTGCCAGCATAGGGGACACTGCAACTAATGAAAAACTGTTTTTT	NA	NA	TRBJ1-4	TRBV6-6
CASSLEGEAFF	TGTGCCAGCAGCTTGGAAGGTGAAGCTTTCTTT	NA	NA	TRBJ1-1	TRBV5-4
CASSLARVANVLTF	TGTGCCAGCAGCTTAGCGCGAGTCGCCAACGTCCTGACTTTC	NA	NA	TRBJ2-6	TRBV7-2
CASSVGEGAPYEQYF	TGTGCCAGCAGCGTTGGGGAAGGGGCACCCTACGAGCAGTACTTC	NA	NA	TRBJ2-7	TRBV9